The 31 T cell receptor beta chains reported below all come from one sample, sequenced in a study of blood T cell repertoires in COVID-19. TCRdb's copy holds only in-frame clones and misses some; the assay was immunoSEQ multiplex PCR. The top ten clones hold 2% to 2.5% of a sample with 200,000 to 250,000 clones, 70% to 90% of them seen once. Sequenced input: peripheral blood. The receptors derive from a woman aged 45 to 65 with acute or convalescent COVID-19.

CDR3 nucleotide sequence: TGTGCCAGCATGCGTGGGCAGGGGAGTACTGAAGCTTTCTTT. The encoded protein is CASMRGQGSTEAFF. The chain carries TRBV6-5 and TRBJ1-1; maybe TRBD1 (6 bases). The CDR3 totals 14 residues. The germline V and J ends were trimmed by 7 bases and 5 bases, with 17 bases remaining between them. The V gene's germline CDR1 is MNHEY and CDR2 SVGAGI.

The chain is built from TRBV30 and TRBJ2-1, with 8 nucleotides matching TRBD2. Trimming took 1 base from V and 8 from J; bases not matched to a gene: 4. The CDR3 has 13 residues. Germline assignment: CDR1 GTSNPN and CDR2 SVGIG (reference sequence). The CDR3 DNA reads TGTGCCTGGAGTGAAACCGGGAGGGATGAGCAGTTCTTC. It yields the protein CAWSETGRDEQFF.

J is TRBJ2-7 and V is TRBV6-6; a weak D match, TRBD2 (5 bases). V lost 5 bases, J lost 3 bases, and 11 bases lay in between. The CDR3 extends over 13 amino acids. Germline-derived CDR1 and CDR2 are MNHNY and SVGAGI (reference sequence). The CDR3 spells CASSASGVYEQYF. DNA for the CDR3: TGTGCCAGCAGTGCCTCCGGGGTCTACGAGCAGTACTTC.

The chain is built from TRBV11-3 and TRBJ1-4; the match to TRBD1 covers 7 bases. This CDR3 has 14 residues. CDR1 is SGHNT, CDR2 YENEEA, per germline. V was clipped by 5 bases and J by 8 bases; unmatched bases: 8. CDR3 in amino acids: CASSPGTEDEKLFF. CDR3 DNA: TGTGCCAGCAGCCCCGGGACAGAAGACGAAAAACTGTTTTTT.

This chain uses TRBV14 with TRBJ1-1; D call uncertain. This CDR3 region has 13 residues. V dropped 4 bases and J dropped 1 base, with 7 bases sitting between them. Germline values: CDR1 SGHDN, CDR2 FVKESK. CDR3 nucleotide sequence: TGTGCCAGCAGCCGCGGGCCGAACACTGAAGCTTTCTTT. Encoded protein: CASSRGPNTEAFF.

This clone appeared a single time. The gene calls are TRBV27 and TRBJ2-7; 8 nucleotides match TRBD2. Germline V gene lookup returns CDR1 MNHEY and CDR2 SMNVEV (reference sequence). J lost 6 bases, V lost 7 bases, and 11 bases had no gene match. This CDR3 has 14 amino acids. The CDR3 sequence is CASKRGLERAEQYF. The CDR3 DNA is TGTGCCAGCAAACGGGGACTAGAAAGGGCCGAGCAGTACTTC.

J is TRBJ2-1 and V is TRBV14; TRBD2 aligns across 11 bases. CDR1 SGHDN and CDR2 FVKESK come from the germline V gene. V shed 4 bases and J 9 bases; nucleotides not matched to a gene: 5. There are 14 residues in the CDR3. In nucleotides, the CDR3 is TGTGCCAGCAGCCGGACTAGCGGGCTTGGTGAGCAGTTCTTC. Translating it yields CASSRTSGLGEQFF.

J is TRBJ1-1 and V is TRBV9; D is unclear. This CDR3 region has 13 residues. Trimming left V 5 bases short and J 2 bases short, with 10 bases between. Germline V gene sequence: CDR1 SGDLS, CDR2 YYNGEE. The CDR3 coding sequence is TGTGCCAGCAGTTCCTCGGTAAACACTGAAGCTTTCTTT. Translation: CASSSSVNTEAFF. Combining the CDR3 with reference TRBV9 and TRBJ1-1 gives the whole variable domain DSGVTQTPKHLITATGQRVTLRCSPRSGDLSVYWYQQSLDQGLQFLIQYYNGEERAKGNILERFSAQQFPDLHSELNLSSLELGDSALYFCASSSSVNTEAFFGQGTRLTVV.

This chain joins TRBV18 and TRBJ2-1, with 7 bases identical to TRBD2. After removal of 3 bases from V and 5 bases from J, the junction contained 7 bases not matched to a gene. Looked up from germline, CDR1 is KGHSH and CDR2 is LQKENI. CDR3 length: 15 residues. CDR3 sequence (DNA): TGTGCCAGCTCACCCGCTAGCGGAGTGGACAATGAGCAGTTCTTC. Protein: CASSPASGVDNEQFF.

This chain links TRBV6-2 or TRBV6-3 with TRBJ2-3; TRBD1 matches at 8 bases. Germline CDR1 is MNHEY and CDR2 is SVGEGT. V was clipped by 5 bases and J by 3 bases; unmatched bases: 7. The CDR3 contains 15 residues. Written as DNA, the CDR3 is TGTGCCAGCAGTCGACAGGGGTTCGGGACAGATACGCAGTATTTT. This gives the protein CASSRQGFGTDTQYF.

This sequence joins TRBV10-3 and TRBJ1-2; tentatively, D is TRBD1 (6 bases). The V and J ends lost 4 bases and 6 bases respectively, with 15 bases between them. The CDR3 runs 14 residues. CDR1 and CDR2 from the germline V gene are ENHRY and SYGVKD. CDR3 bases: TGTGCCATCAGTGCCACAGGGATGGACGATGGCTACACCTTC. This encodes CAISATGMDDGYTF.

This chain links TRBV9 with TRBJ2-2, with 7 positions matching TRBD2. The CDR3 covers 16 residues. CDR1 is SGDLS and CDR2 is YYNGEE in the germline V gene. The ends lost 0 bases at V and 4 bases at J; junction bases unmatched: 6. The CDR3 loop is CASSVGPGGRTGELFF. The CDR3 DNA sequence: TGTGCCAGCAGCGTAGGTCCGGGGGGTCGCACCGGGGAGCTGTTTTTT. Looking up the rest from reference TRBV9 and TRBJ2-2 gives the full variable domain: DSGVTQTPKHLITATGQRVTLRCSPRSGDLSVYWYQQSLDQGLQFLIQYYNGEERAKGNILERFSAQQFPDLHSELNLSSLELGDSALYFCASSVGPGGRTGELFFGEGSRLTVL.

The chain couples TRBV7-9 to TRBJ2-7, with D perhaps TRBD1 (5 bases). This CDR3 comprises 14 residues. Between the trimmed V and J ends, which lost 5 bases and 5 bases, there was a span of 16 bases. Germline V gene sequence: CDR1 SEHNR, CDR2 FQNEAQ (reference sequence). This CDR3 is CASSRDLTENEQYF. The CDR3 region has the DNA TGTGCCAGCAGCCGAGATTTGACAGAGAACGAGCAGTACTTC.

V and J are TRBV27 and TRBJ1-6, with 10 bases that match TRBD1. V was pared by 6 bases and J by 9 bases, with 11 bases of the junction left unmatched. The CDR3 length is 16 residues. Germline V gene lookup returns CDR1 MNHEY and CDR2 SMNVEV (reference sequence). The CDR3 region is CASRPDRTGGGSPLHF. As DNA, the CDR3 is TGTGCCAGCAGACCAGACAGGACAGGGGGAGGTTCACCCCTCCACTTT.

The rearrangement uses TRBV6-5 and TRBJ1-6; D might be TRBD1 (6 bases). There are 15 residues in the CDR3. Trimming cost V 6 bases and J 10 bases, with 19 bases left between them. Germline assignment: CDR1 MNHEY and CDR2 SVGAGI. In nucleotides, the CDR3 is TGTGCCAGCAGATTACAGGGTTTTAGTGAATCACCCCTCCACTTT. It translates to CASRLQGFSESPLHF.

This chain uses TRBV28 with TRBJ2-7, with TRBD2 identical over 11 bases. The V and J ends lost 6 bases and 0 bases, in that order; junction bases with no gene match: 7. Germline lookup yields CDR1 MDHEN and CDR2 SYDVKM. The CDR3 is 16 amino acids. In DNA, the CDR3 is TGTGCCAGCAGGCCTCCGACTAGCGGGAACTCCTACGAGCAGTACTTC. Amino acid sequence: CASRPPTSGNSYEQYF.

The V call is TRBV5-8, the J call TRBJ2-5, with TRBD2 identical over 9 bases. The V gene end was trimmed by 1 base and the J gene end by 4 bases; junction bases not matched to a gene: 5. The CDR3 extends over 15 amino acids. Germline V lookup: CDR1 SGHTS, CDR2 YDEGEE. The DNA of the CDR3 is TGTGCCAGCAGCTTGCCACGCGGGGGGGGAGAGACCCAGTACTTC. It translates to CASSLPRGGGETQYF. Full variable domain (rest looked up from reference TRBV5-8 and TRBJ2-5): EAGVTQSPTHLIKTRGQQATLRCSPISGHTSVYWYQQALGLGLQFLLWYDEGEERNRGNFPPRFSGRQFPNYSSELNVNALELEDSALYLCASSLPRGGGETQYFGPGTRLLVL.

The gene calls are TRBV7-2 and TRBJ1-1; 8 nucleotides line up with TRBD1. From germline, CDR1 is SGHTA and CDR2 FQGNSA. Trimming at V came to 5 bases and at J to 4 bases, leaving 9 bases not matched to a gene. This CDR3 contains 15 residues. CDR3: CASSPRRGRITEAFF. CDR3 coding DNA: TGTGCCAGCAGCCCCCGCAGGGGGCGGATCACTGAAGCTTTCTTT.

This clone was seen a single time. As DNA, the CDR3 is TGTGCCAGCAGTTATTCTAGAATGAACACTGAAGCTTTCTTT. Translated, it gives CASSYSRMNTEAFF. This chain joins TRBV6-2 or TRBV6-3 and TRBJ1-1; D remains unclear. This CDR3 has 14 residues. Germline V gives CDR1 MNHEY, CDR2 SVGEGT. V lost 3 bases to trimming and J lost 0 bases, with 8 bases between them.

The chain couples TRBV5-6 to TRBJ2-2, with 7 bases identical to TRBD2. The germline V gene encodes CDR1 SGHDT and CDR2 YYEEEE. There are 16 residues in the CDR3. V lost 1 base and J lost 2; bases outside the gene matches: 5. In nucleotides, the CDR3 is TGTGCCAGCAGCTTGTTAAAGCGGGGTAACACCGGGGAGCTGTTTTTT. Translation gives CASSLLKRGNTGELFF.

V usage is TRBV2 and J usage is TRBJ1-2, with no clear D. This CDR3 spans 12 amino acids. From germline, CDR1 is SNHLY and CDR2 FYNNEI. The ends were cut back, 7 bases at V and 8 bases at J, with 14 bases in the middle. CDR3 region: CASTAGYEGYTF. The CDR3 bases are TGTGCCAGCACGGCGGGGTATGAGGGCTACACCTTC. The full variable domain, its missing parts supplied by reference TRBV2 and TRBJ1-2, is EPEVTQTPSHQVTQMGQEVILRCVPISNHLYFYWYRQILGQKVEFLVSFYNNEISEKSEIFDDQFSVERPDGSNFTLKIRSTKLEDSAMYFCASTAGYEGYTFGSGTRLTVV.

The genes are TRBV6-5 and TRBJ2-3; TRBD2 matches at 8 bases. The trim removed 5 bases at V and 1 base at J, leaving 2 bases unmatched. The CDR3 contains 14 residues. Germline assignment: CDR1 MNHEY and CDR2 SVGAGI. CDR3 sequence: CASSPTSGTDTQYF. CDR3 sequence (DNA): TGTGCCAGCAGTCCGACTAGCGGCACAGATACGCAGTATTTT.

The rearrangement uses TRBV21-1 and TRBJ1-1; the table names TRBD1, a call not compared with the DNA. TRBV21-1 is an annotated pseudogene. The CDR3 has 14 residues. The CDR3 DNA follows: TGTGCCAGCAGCAGGAGAGGGGGCAGAACTGAAGCTTTCTTT. Protein: CASSRRGGRTEAFF.

The rearrangement links TRBV21-1 to TRBJ2-7; TRBD1, the D gene given by the table, was not confirmed from the DNA. TRBV21-1 is a known pseudogene. The CDR3 loop spans 16 amino acids. The CDR3 DNA sequence: TGTGCCAGCAGCAAAGTAGGGACAGGGTTCTCCTACGAGCAGTACTTC. It specifies CASSKVGTGFSYEQYF.

The rearrangement uses TRBV7-2 and TRBJ2-7; 13 nucleotides agree with TRBD2. The CDR3 sequence is 15 residues long. Germline lookup yields CDR1 SGHTA and CDR2 FQGNSA. V lost 6 bases to trimming and J lost 3 bases; unmatched junction nucleotides: 5. The CDR3 DNA is TGTGCCAGCAGAAGGGGACTAGCGGGAAACTACGAGCAGTACTTC. Amino acids: CASRRGLAGNYEQYF.

The chain uses TRBV11-3 and TRBJ2-1; 13 bases align to TRBD2. CDR3 length: 18 amino acids. The V gene's germline CDR1 is SGHNT and CDR2 YENEEA. V was pared by 5 bases and J by 4 bases, with 11 bases of the junction left unmatched. The CDR3: CASSTGTSGKGAYNEQFF. The CDR3 DNA reads TGTGCCAGCAGCACAGGGACTAGCGGGAAAGGGGCATACAATGAGCAGTTCTTC.

This clone occurred once. The rearrangement uses TRBV9 and TRBJ2-2; maybe TRBD1 (5 bases). V shed 3 bases and J shed 4 bases, with 19 bases lying between them. Germline V gene data show CDR1 as SGDLS and CDR2 as YYNGEE. The CDR3 length is 17 residues. The CDR3 nucleotides are TGTGCCAGCAGCGCCCCCCGGGTAGGGGCATCCACCGGGGAGCTGTTTTTT. Its translation: CASSAPRVGASTGELFF. The variable domain in full, with the rest retrieved from reference TRBV9 and TRBJ2-2, is DSGVTQTPKHLITATGQRVTLRCSPRSGDLSVYWYQQSLDQGLQFLIQYYNGEERAKGNILERFSAQQFPDLHSELNLSSLELGDSALYFCASSAPRVGASTGELFFGEGSRLTVL.

V is TRBV27 and J is TRBJ1-1; weak D call: TRBD1 (5 bases). The V end was cut by 4 bases, the J end by 1 base, with 13 bases between. Germline V gives CDR1 MNHEY, CDR2 SMNVEV (reference sequence). The CDR3 covers 15 residues. The CDR3 region has the DNA TGTGCCAGCAGTTCCTTCCTGCAGGGGAACACTGAAGCTTTCTTT. Its protein product is CASSSFLQGNTEAFF.

The V and J genes are TRBV19 and TRBJ1-3; D remains unclear. The CDR3 has 15 residues. CDR1 and CDR2 (germline): LNHDA, SQIVND (reference sequence). V was cut by 7 bases and J by 4 bases, with 17 bases left in between. CDR3 coding DNA: TGTGCCAGTACCCGAGCGGCGGCTGGCGGAAACACCATATATTTT. Translated: CASTRAAAGGNTIYF.

The V and J genes are TRBV30 and TRBJ2-5, with TRBD2 identical over 8 bases. The CDR3 is 15 residues long. CDR1 and CDR2 from the germline V gene are GTSNPN and SVGIG (reference sequence). J was trimmed by 7 bases and V by 5 bases; bases with no gene match: 15. This CDR3 reads CAWCGGAGGRGTQYF. The CDR3 DNA reads TGTGCCTGGTGTGGGGGGGCGGGGGGACGCGGGACCCAGTACTTC.

The CDR3 protein is CATPALTRQNYGYTF. The CDR3 DNA reads TGTGCCACCCCAGCCCTCACCAGGCAGAACTATGGCTACACCTTC. The chain links TRBV24-1 to TRBJ1-2, with D hard to call. The CDR3 runs to 15 residues. Germline V gene sequence: CDR1 KGHDR, CDR2 SFDVKD. The V gene lost 9 bases and the J gene lost 2 bases, with 18 bases spanning the gap.